The 6 T cell receptor beta chains in this list originate from one sample, sequenced in a study of shared clonotypes between healthy human individuals. Sequencing was performed with immunoSEQ multiplex PCR; in TCRdb, only in-frame clones are kept and a portion is missing. The table records over 2 million clones, 90% to 95% of them present only once. Input material: naive CD4+ T cells sorted from blood. This sample's subset: CD45RA+ positively selected. The receptor source for this set is a man aged 18 to 30 in good health.

The chain combines TRBV15 with TRBJ2-1, with a tentative D call TRBD2 (6 bases). The CDR3 is 14 amino acids. Germline-derived CDR1 and CDR2 are LNHNV and YYDKDF (reference sequence). Here the CDR3 reads CASSETSSYNEQFF. CDR3 DNA sequence: TGTGCTTCATCGGAGACTAGCTCCTACAATGAGCAGTTCTTC.

The chain links TRBV11-2 to TRBJ2-5, with 12 bases identical to TRBD2. The CDR3 sequence is 14 residues long. From germline, CDR1 is SGHAT and CDR2 FQNNGV. Unmatched junction bases numbered 2, after V lost 4 bases and J lost 5 bases. The CDR3 DNA sequence: TGTGCCAGCAGCTCCGGGACTAGCGGGGAGACCCAGTACTTC. Its protein product is CASSSGTSGETQYF.

The CDR3 coding sequence is TGTGCCAGCTCACCACCGTCGGGGATGGAGACCCAGTACTTC. It yields the protein CASSPPSGMETQYF. This chain uses TRBV18 with TRBJ2-5, with D perhaps TRBD2 (5 bases). This CDR3 region has 14 residues. The V gene lost 0 bases and the J gene lost 5 bases, with 10 bases spanning the gap. From germline, CDR1 is KGHSH and CDR2 LQKENI.

The chain couples TRBV2 to TRBJ1-2; 10 bases map to TRBD1. The CDR3 is made up of 15 amino acids. The junction had 7 bases not matched to a gene; V was cut back by 6 bases and J by 3 bases. CDR1 SNHLY and CDR2 FYNNEI come from the germline V gene. The CDR3: CASRRDRGPDYGYTF. The CDR3 DNA sequence: TGTGCCAGCAGAAGAGACAGGGGGCCGGACTATGGCTACACCTTC.

This chain connects TRBV7-3 to TRBJ2-7; TRBD2 matches at 13 bases. Losses at the gene ends were 5 bases for V and 0 bases for J; bases not matched to a gene: 1. Germline CDR1 is SGHTA and CDR2 is FQGTGA. The CDR3 sequence is 15 residues long. CDR3 residues: CASSRLAGGSYEQYF. CDR3 coding DNA: TGTGCCAGCAGCAGACTAGCGGGGGGCTCCTACGAGCAGTACTTC.

This sequence joins TRBV10-3 and TRBJ1-6; possible D gene TRBD1, 5 bases. Trimming removed 6 bases at V and 7 bases at J, with 10 bases between. The germline gives CDR1 ENHRY, CDR2 SYGVKD. The CDR3 runs to 13 residues. CDR3 nucleotide sequence: TGTGCCATCAGAGGGGTGGAGAATTCACCCCTCCACTTT. Its protein product is CAIRGVENSPLHF.